The 27 T cell receptor beta chains listed next were all sequenced from one sample in a study of T cell responses to AZD1222 COVID-19 vaccine. Profiling relied on immunoSEQ multiplex PCR, and the TCRdb table lists in-frame clones only, not all of them. This table has around 63,000 clones, approximately 83% appearing once. The specimen comprised peripheral blood, sampled on day 0 of AZD1222 vaccination. The source is an adult in good health.

The chain uses TRBV6-5 and TRBJ2-2, with 9 bases aligning to TRBD1. With 6 bases clipped from V and 7 bases from J, the junction kept 9 bases outside the gene matches. Germline V lookup: CDR1 MNHEY, CDR2 SVGAGI. There are 15 residues in the CDR3. In DNA form, the CDR3 reads TGTGCCAGCAGCCTTCAGGGACAGGGTATCGGGGAGCTGTTTTTT. Protein: CASSLQGQGIGELFF.

CDR3 loop: CASSLPSGANVLTF. The CDR3 nucleotides are TGTGCCAGCAGCCTCCCATCTGGGGCCAACGTCCTGACTTTC. This rearrangement joins TRBV3-1 (or the pseudogene TRBV3-2) to TRBJ2-6; D ambiguous. The germline gives CDR1 LGHDT, CDR2 YNNKEL (reference sequence). Trimming removed 4 bases at V and 1 base at J, with 5 bases between. The CDR3 has 14 amino acids.

V is TRBV3-1 (or the pseudogene TRBV3-2) and J is TRBJ2-4; D gene unclear. Trimming stripped 1 base from V and 4 bases from J, with 8 bases between. The CDR3 loop spans 14 amino acids. Germline V lookup: CDR1 LGHDT, CDR2 YNNKEL (reference sequence). This CDR3 is CASSQGIGKNIQYF. CDR3 nucleotide sequence: TGTGCCAGCAGCCAAGGAATAGGGAAAAACATTCAGTACTTC.

The chain has TRBV27 and TRBJ2-7, with D perhaps TRBD1 (6 bases). V lost 7 bases and J lost 12, with 19 bases in between. The CDR3 is made up of 12 amino acids. CDR1 is MNHEY and CDR2 is SMNVEV in the germline V gene (reference sequence). DNA of the CDR3: TGTGCCAGCACCTCCGGGACAAACGGTCCGTACTTC. Translated: CASTSGTNGPYF.

The rearrangement links TRBV18 to TRBJ2-5; TRBD1 aligns across 7 bases. V lost 3 bases, J lost 2 bases, and 0 bases stayed unmatched. This CDR3 has 13 residues. Per germline, CDR1 KGHSH and CDR2 LQKENI. In nucleotides, the CDR3 is TGTGCCAGCTCACCGACAGGGCAAGAGACCCAGTACTTC. Translation gives CASSPTGQETQYF.

This chain connects TRBV9 to TRBJ1-3; D uncertain. The CDR3 runs 18 residues. Trimming removed 3 bases at V and 0 bases at J, with 19 bases between. Germline assignment: CDR1 SGDLS and CDR2 YYNGEE. CDR3 sequence: CASSASPFTVSSGNTIYF. CDR3 bases: TGTGCCAGCAGCGCGTCCCCCTTCACAGTGAGCTCTGGAAACACCATATATTTT.

The chain combines TRBV29-1 with TRBJ2-2; the match to TRBD1 covers 10 bases. After removal of 7 bases from V and 3 bases from J, the junction contained 8 bases not matched to a gene. The CDR3 is 15 residues long. The germline V gene encodes CDR1 SQVTM and CDR2 ANQGSEA. CDR3 residues: CSATRQGAYTGELFF. DNA for the CDR3: TGCAGCGCAACTCGACAGGGGGCTTACACCGGGGAGCTGTTTTTT.

The rearrangement links TRBV11-3 to TRBJ1-1, with 7 bases identical to TRBD1. The germline gives CDR1 SGHNT, CDR2 YENEEA. The CDR3 is made up of 13 amino acids. The ends lost 3 bases at V and 3 bases at J; junction bases unmatched: 1. The CDR3: CASSFTGDTEAFF. The DNA for the CDR3 is TGTGCCAGCAGCTTCACAGGGGACACTGAAGCTTTCTTT.

The rearrangement uses TRBV19 and TRBJ2-5, with D possibly being TRBD2 (6 bases). This CDR3 region has 16 residues. Per the germline V gene, CDR1 is LNHDA and CDR2 is SQIVND (reference sequence). V lost 3 bases and J 5 bases, leaving 19 bases between the germline ends. The CDR3 sequence: CASSIGGTQGRETQYF. The CDR3 DNA reads TGTGCCAGTAGTATTGGCGGGACTCAGGGTCGTGAGACCCAGTACTTC.

The chain recombines TRBV5-4 with TRBJ2-5; TRBD1 matches at 9 bases. The germline gives CDR1 SGHNT, CDR2 YYREEE (reference sequence). Trimming cost V 4 bases and J 1 base; bases outside gene matches: 2. This CDR3 is built from 14 residues. The CDR3 DNA is TGTGCCAGCAGCCCGGGACAGGGCCAAGAGACCCAGTACTTC. Protein: CASSPGQGQETQYF.

The rearrangement joins TRBV30 to TRBJ2-2; D ambiguous. V was clipped by 2 bases and J by 6 bases, with 13 bases between them. The CDR3 sequence is 14 residues long. The germline CDR1 and CDR2 sequences are GTSNPN and SVGIG (reference sequence). CDR3 bases: TGTGCCTGGAGTAACGGTCCGGCTTCCGGGGAGCTGTTTTTT. Translation gives CAWSNGPASGELFF. The whole variable domain, filled in from reference TRBV30 and TRBJ2-2, reads SQTIHQWPATLVQPVGSPLSLECTVEGTSNPNLYWYRQAAGRGLQLLFYSVGIGQISSEVPQNLSASRPQDRQFILSSKKLLLSDSGFYLCAWSNGPASGELFFGEGSRLTVL.

The chain combines TRBV27 with TRBJ1-5; possibly TRBD1 for D (5 bases). The length of the CDR3 is 15 residues. Germline values: CDR1 MNHEY, CDR2 SMNVEV (reference sequence). Trimming pared 0 bases from V and 9 bases from J, leaving 15 bases between. For the CDR3, the DNA is TGTGCCAGCAGTTTATCAGGGGCCGTCGGGGGGCCCCAGCATTTT. It is translated as CASSLSGAVGGPQHF.

In DNA form, the CDR3 reads TGTGCCAGTAGTTTGACAGCGAACACCGGGGAGCTGTTTTTT. This translates into CASSLTANTGELFF. The chain is built from TRBV19 and TRBJ2-2; maybe TRBD1 (5 bases). The CDR3 loop spans 14 amino acids. The germline V and J ends were trimmed by 5 bases and 0 bases, with 7 bases remaining between them. Germline V lookup: CDR1 LNHDA, CDR2 SQIVND (reference sequence).

The chain couples TRBV10-2 to TRBJ2-7; D gene ambiguous. Germline CDR1 and CDR2: WSHSY and SAAADI. This CDR3 contains 14 residues. V was clipped by 8 bases and J by 5 bases, with 19 bases between them. CDR3 coding DNA: TGCGCCAGCGGGATCCAACAATCTAGGGACGAGCAGTACTTC. Translated: CASGIQQSRDEQYF.

The chain couples TRBV15 to TRBJ1-3, with 7 bases fitting TRBD1. Germline CDR1 and CDR2: LNHNV and YYDKDF (reference sequence). V shed 2 bases, J shed 1 base, and the junction held 2 bases outside the gene matches. The CDR3 totals 15 residues. The CDR3 spells CATSRSGQSGNTIYF. The CDR3 coding sequence is TGTGCCACCAGCAGATCGGGACAGTCTGGAAACACCATATATTTT.

This clone was observed a single time. The V gene is TRBV5-6, the J gene TRBJ1-5; D remains ambiguous. Germline V CDR1 and CDR2: SGHDT, YYEEEE. V lost 6 bases to trimming and J lost 4 bases, with 20 bases between them. The CDR3 loop spans 16 amino acids. CDR3 loop: CASTILRSSRNQPQHF. CDR3 DNA sequence: TGTGCCAGCACCATCTTGAGGAGCAGTCGGAATCAGCCCCAGCATTTT.

The chain combines TRBV19 with TRBJ2-7; D uncertain. V was shortened by 1 base and J by 2 bases, with 12 bases between the two germline ends. This CDR3 contains 15 residues. Germline CDR1 LNHDA, CDR2 SQIVND (reference sequence). This CDR3 is CASSIAFGPTYEQYF. CDR3 nucleotide sequence: TGTGCCAGTAGTATAGCGTTTGGACCTACCTACGAGCAGTACTTC.

The V call is TRBV7-8, the J call TRBJ1-2, with 9 positions matching TRBD1. CDR3 length: 13 residues. Losses at the gene ends were 1 base for V and 7 bases for J; bases not matched to a gene: 1. Germline V gene sequence: CDR1 SGHVS, CDR2 FQNEAQ. The CDR3 here is CASSLETGGGYTF. The CDR3 bases are TGTGCCAGCAGCTTAGAGACAGGGGGTGGCTACACCTTC. The full variable domain, in which reference TRBV7-8 and TRBJ1-2 provide the parts outside the CDR3, is GAGVSQSPRYKVAKRGQDVALRCDPISGHVSLFWYQQALGQGPEFLTYFQNEAQLDKSGLPSDRFFAERPEGSVSTLKIQRTQQEDSAVYLCASSLETGGGYTFGSGTRLTVV.

The chain has TRBV28 and TRBJ1-2; perhaps TRBD1 as D (6 bases). Trimming took off 6 bases at V and 4 bases at J, with 12 bases between the two ends. There are 13 residues in the CDR3. Germline values: CDR1 MDHEN, CDR2 SYDVKM. This chain's CDR3 is CASRRGLGYGYTF. In DNA, the CDR3 is TGTGCCAGCAGGCGGGGGCTCGGCTATGGCTACACCTTC.

There are a few counts of this clone. The chain is built from TRBV3-1 (or the pseudogene TRBV3-2) and TRBJ1-2; 10 positions agree with TRBD1. The germline V gene encodes CDR1 LGHDT and CDR2 YNNKEL (reference sequence). The CDR3 loop spans 15 amino acids. V gave up 4 bases and J gave up 4 bases; unmatched junction bases: 6. CDR3 in amino acids: CASSRGQGGFYGYTF. The CDR3 DNA sequence: TGTGCCAGCAGCCGCGGACAGGGGGGATTCTATGGCTACACCTTC.

The count of this clone is one. Here the CDR3 DNA reads TGTGCCAGCCGGGGCCGCCGAACTGAAGCTTTCTTT. Residues: CASRGRRTEAFF. This rearrangement joins TRBV30 to TRBJ1-1; maybe TRBD1 (5 bases). Trimming took off 8 bases at V and 5 bases at J, with 15 bases between the two ends. The CDR3 loop spans 12 amino acids. Germline loops: CDR1 GTSNPN, CDR2 SVGIG (reference sequence). Filled out from reference TRBV30 and TRBJ1-1, the complete variable domain reads SQTIHQWPATLVQPVGSPLSLECTVEGTSNPNLYWYRQAAGRGLQLLFYSVGIGQISSEVPQNLSASRPQDRQFILSSKKLLLSDSGFYLCASRGRRTEAFFGQGTRLTVV.

The chain employs TRBV5-4 and TRBJ2-5; 11 nucleotides align to TRBD1. The germline V gene encodes CDR1 SGHNT and CDR2 YYREEE (reference sequence). V lost 4 bases to trimming and J lost 5 bases; unmatched junction nucleotides: 1. The length of the CDR3 is 13 residues. This CDR3 is CASSGTGGETQYF. In nucleotides, the CDR3 is TGTGCCAGCAGCGGGACAGGGGGGGAGACCCAGTACTTC.

This clone appeared once. This chain connects TRBV6-5 to TRBJ1-5; D remains ambiguous. V lost 8 bases and J lost 2, with 13 bases in between. The length of the CDR3 is 14 residues. Germline CDR1 reads MNHEY; CDR2 reads SVGAGI. CDR3 in DNA: TGTGCCAGCCGGACGGCCGCGGGCAATCAGCCCCAGCATTTT. Translating gives CASRTAAGNQPQHF.

For this clone: One end of the junction varies from germline; a read error may be responsible. The chain employs TRBV10-3 and TRBJ1-4; D not certain. The CDR3 has 13 residues. CDR1 and CDR2 from the germline V gene are ENHRY and SYGVKD. The CDR3 reads CAISESGGQKLNW. The DNA for the CDR3 is TGTGCCATCAGTGAGTCGGGCGGCCAAAAACTGAATTGG.

This chain links TRBV28 with TRBJ1-5; D is ambiguous. Deletions cut 7 bases from V and 2 bases from J, with 6 bases between. The CDR3 runs to 12 residues. Germline CDR1 MDHEN, CDR2 SYDVKM. The CDR3: CASILGNQPQHF. CDR3 bases: TGTGCCAGCATACTGGGCAATCAGCCCCAGCATTTT.

The chain couples TRBV19 to TRBJ1-5; D is ambiguous. Germline V lookup: CDR1 LNHDA, CDR2 SQIVND (reference sequence). The CDR3 spans 14 residues. V was cut by 4 bases and J by 2 bases, with 9 bases left in between. The chain's CDR3 is CASSTPVGNQPQHF. The CDR3 DNA is TGTGCCAGTAGTACCCCAGTGGGCAATCAGCCCCAGCATTTT.

The chain uses TRBV30 and TRBJ1-1; D gene unclear. V lost 1 base, J lost 0 bases, and 9 bases lay in between. The CDR3 sequence is 14 residues long. Germline V lookup: CDR1 GTSNPN, CDR2 SVGIG (reference sequence). CDR3 residues: CAWSGYRVNTEAFF. CDR3 bases: TGTGCCTGGAGTGGCTACAGAGTGAACACTGAAGCTTTCTTT. Together with reference TRBV30 and TRBJ1-1, the CDR3 gives the full variable domain: SQTIHQWPATLVQPVGSPLSLECTVEGTSNPNLYWYRQAAGRGLQLLFYSVGIGQISSEVPQNLSASRPQDRQFILSSKKLLLSDSGFYLCAWSGYRVNTEAFFGQGTRLTVV.